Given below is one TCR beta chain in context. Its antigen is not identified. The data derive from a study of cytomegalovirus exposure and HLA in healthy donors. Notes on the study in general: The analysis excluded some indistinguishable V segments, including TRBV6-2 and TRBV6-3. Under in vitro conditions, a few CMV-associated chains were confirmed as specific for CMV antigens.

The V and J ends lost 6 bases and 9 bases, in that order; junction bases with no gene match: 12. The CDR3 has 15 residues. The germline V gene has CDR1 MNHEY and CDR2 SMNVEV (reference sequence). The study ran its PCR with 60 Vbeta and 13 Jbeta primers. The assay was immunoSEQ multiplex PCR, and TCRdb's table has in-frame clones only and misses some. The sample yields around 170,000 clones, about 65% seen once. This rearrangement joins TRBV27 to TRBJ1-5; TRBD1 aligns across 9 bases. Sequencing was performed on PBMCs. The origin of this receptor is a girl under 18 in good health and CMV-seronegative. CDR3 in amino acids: CASSSGTGIPRPQHF. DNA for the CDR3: TGTGCCAGCAGCTCCGGGACAGGGATCCCACGGCCCCAGCATTTT.